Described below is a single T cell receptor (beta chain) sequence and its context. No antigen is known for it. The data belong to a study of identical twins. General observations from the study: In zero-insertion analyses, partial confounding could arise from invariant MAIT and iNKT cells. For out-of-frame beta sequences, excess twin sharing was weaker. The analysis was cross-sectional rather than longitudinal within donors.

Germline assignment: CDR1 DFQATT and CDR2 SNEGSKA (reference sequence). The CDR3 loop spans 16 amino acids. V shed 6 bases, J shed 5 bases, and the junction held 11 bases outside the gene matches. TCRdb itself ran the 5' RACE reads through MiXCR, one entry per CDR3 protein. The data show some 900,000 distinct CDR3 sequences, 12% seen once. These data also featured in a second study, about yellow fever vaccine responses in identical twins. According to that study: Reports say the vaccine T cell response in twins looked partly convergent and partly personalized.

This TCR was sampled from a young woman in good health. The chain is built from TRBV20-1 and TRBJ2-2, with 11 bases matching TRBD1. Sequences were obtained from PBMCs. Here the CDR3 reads CSATNPGQGGTGELFF. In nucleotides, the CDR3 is TGCAGTGCCACCAACCCGGGACAGGGGGGAACCGGGGAGCTGTTTTTT.